The subject of this entry is one T cell receptor beta chain. Per germline, CDR1 MGHDK and CDR2 SYGVNS. With 3 bases removed from V and 0 bases from J, the gap between germline ends came to 8 bases. This CDR3 is built from 15 residues. This table comes from immunoSEQ multiplex PCR, and its TCRdb copy is limited to in-frame clones, with some not included. The sample lists more than 85,000 clones, about 87% occurring once. The data originate from a study of siplizumab effects on memory and regulatory T cells. The receptor was derived from a human donor in good health. The sequencing sample was made of CD4+ T cells sorted from blood. The chain employs TRBV25-1 and TRBJ1-4; D unclear. CDR3 sequence: CASSEMITTNEKLFF. CDR3 DNA: TGTGCCAGCAGTGAGATGATAACAACTAATGAAAAACTGTTTTTT.